Listed here are 19 T cell receptor beta chains from one sample, sequenced in a study of shared clonotypes between healthy human individuals. Assay used: immunoSEQ multiplex PCR; TCRdb lists only in-frame clones, some missing. The profile shows fewer than 1.6 million clones, approximately 98.5% of them singletons. The material sequenced was naive CD4+ T cells sorted from blood. As to subset: CD45RA+ positively selected. These TCRs come from a man aged 25-45 years in good health.

This rearrangement joins TRBV4-2 to TRBJ2-2, with 11 bases that match TRBD2. CDR3 size: 19 residues. Germline CDR1 reads LGHNA; CDR2 reads YNFKEQ. With 0 bases clipped from V and 4 bases from J, the junction kept 10 bases outside the gene matches. The DNA of the CDR3 is TGTGCCAGCAGCCAAGAGGGTAGCGGGAGGGCCCAAGGCACCGGGGAGCTGTTTTTT. Amino acids: CASSQEGSGRAQGTGELFF.

This sequence joins TRBV7-2 and TRBJ2-7, with TRBD1 identical over 9 bases. CDR1 is SGHTA, CDR2 FQGNSA, per germline. V was clipped by 6 bases and J by 7 bases; unmatched bases: 19. The CDR3 is 17 amino acids. The CDR3 DNA reads as TGTGCCAGCAGGTACCCGGGACAGGGCTTTCTTCGCAGTGAGCAGTACTTC. Amino acid sequence: CASRYPGQGFLRSEQYF.

The chain links TRBV28 to TRBJ1-1; 7 bases map to TRBD1. Germline CDR1 is MDHEN and CDR2 is SYDVKM. Germline trimming cut 6 bases from V and 8 bases from J; bases unmatched to any gene: 9. CDR3 size: 13 residues. The CDR3 loop reads CASSAQGPLEAFF. In DNA, the CDR3 is TGTGCCAGCAGCGCACAGGGGCCCCTAGAAGCTTTCTTT.

This chain links TRBV19 with TRBJ2-1; 10 bases agree with TRBD1. CDR3 length equals 14 residues. CDR1 is LNHDA, CDR2 SQIVND, per germline (reference sequence). V shed 5 bases and J 6 bases; nucleotides not matched to a gene: 4. In nucleotides, the CDR3 is TGTGCCAGTAGTGGGACAGGGGCACGCAATGAGCAGTTCTTC. Its translation is CASSGTGARNEQFF.

This chain links TRBV29-1 with TRBJ2-5, with 7 bases that match TRBD2. V lost 7 bases to trimming and J lost 4 bases; unmatched junction nucleotides: 6. The CDR3 has 12 residues. Germline-derived CDR1 and CDR2 are SQVTM and ANQGSEA. This chain's CDR3 is CSGGTTRETQYF. For the CDR3, the DNA is TGCAGCGGGGGGACTACCAGAGAGACCCAGTACTTC.

The chain uses TRBV2 and TRBJ2-7; the match to TRBD2 covers 11 bases. This CDR3 is built from 15 residues. Per germline, CDR1 SNHLY and CDR2 FYNNEI. Losses at the gene ends were 2 bases for V and 3 bases for J; bases not matched to a gene: 3. As DNA, the CDR3 is TGTGCCAGCAGTGAATATGGACTAGCGGGCTACGAGCAGTACTTC. Protein product: CASSEYGLAGYEQYF. Using reference TRBV2 and TRBJ2-7 for the parts outside the CDR3, the full variable domain is EPEVTQTPSHQVTQMGQEVILRCVPISNHLYFYWYRQILGQKVEFLVSFYNNEISEKSEIFDDQFSVERPDGSNFTLKIRSTKLEDSAMYFCASSEYGLAGYEQYFGPGTRLTVT.

The V and J genes are TRBV9 and TRBJ2-7; 8 nucleotides agree with TRBD2. The J segment lost 0 bases and the V segment lost 3 bases, leaving 5 bases of the junction unmatched. The CDR3 has 15 residues. Germline V lookup: CDR1 SGDLS, CDR2 YYNGEE. This CDR3 is CASSETSGLSYEQYF. CDR3 DNA sequence: TGTGCCAGCAGCGAAACTAGCGGACTCTCCTACGAGCAGTACTTC. Filled out from reference TRBV9 and TRBJ2-7, the complete variable domain reads DSGVTQTPKHLITATGQRVTLRCSPRSGDLSVYWYQQSLDQGLQFLIQYYNGEERAKGNILERFSAQQFPDLHSELNLSSLELGDSALYFCASSETSGLSYEQYFGPGTRLTVT.

On this clone itself: Other DNA variants within this sample encode the same CDR3. The chain uses TRBV18 and TRBJ1-3, with 10 bases that match TRBD1. Germline V lookup: CDR1 KGHSH, CDR2 LQKENI. The V and J ends lost 3 bases and 2 bases, in that order; junction bases with no gene match: 4. The CDR3 contains 16 residues. CDR3 nucleotides: TGTGCCAGCTCACCCCTCGGACAGGGGGCTGGAAACACCATATATTTT. This encodes CASSPLGQGAGNTIYF.

The chain carries TRBV12-5 and TRBJ2-7, with 7 bases matching TRBD1. The CDR3 sequence is 13 residues long. V lost 6 bases to trimming and J lost 2 bases; unmatched junction nucleotides: 4. Germline-derived CDR1 and CDR2 are LGHNT and FRNRAP. Here the CDR3 DNA reads TGTGCTAGTGGACAGACAGGGACCTACGAGCAGTACTTC. Protein product: CASGQTGTYEQYF.

The chain links TRBV5-6 to TRBJ1-1; D is uncertain. The V gene's germline CDR1 is SGHDT and CDR2 YYEEEE. This CDR3 contains 13 residues. The germline V and J ends were trimmed by 2 bases and 6 bases, with 11 bases remaining between them. CDR3 region: CASSLLTTAEAFF. CDR3 in DNA: TGTGCCAGCAGCTTACTCACAACAGCTGAAGCTTTCTTT.

This chain joins TRBV10-2 and TRBJ1-1; D remains ambiguous. V lost 7 bases, J lost 6 bases, and 12 bases lay in between. There are 12 residues in the CDR3. Germline lookup yields CDR1 WSHSY and CDR2 SAAADI. The DNA for the CDR3 is TGCGCCAGCACGCGGTCAGCGGCTGAAGCTTTCTTT. It encodes CASTRSAAEAFF.

The rearrangement uses TRBV5-1 and TRBJ2-5; TRBD1 matches 9 bases. CDR1 SGHRS and CDR2 YFSETQ come from the germline V gene. The CDR3 spans 16 residues. With V trimmed by 3 bases and J by 4 bases, 10 bases remained unmatched. Here the CDR3 DNA reads TGCGCCAGCAGCTACCCAACAGGGGGCGTTTCAGAGACCCAGTACTTC. It codes for CASSYPTGGVSETQYF.

The chain joins TRBV7-7 to TRBJ2-5, with 12 bases identical to TRBD2. The trim removed 5 bases at V and 5 bases at J, leaving 9 bases unmatched. In germline, CDR1 is SSHAT, CDR2 FNYEAQ (reference sequence). This CDR3 has 16 residues. The CDR3 region has the DNA TGTGCCAGCAGCCGTCTAGCGGGAGGGCTCGGGGAGACCCAGTACTTC. It encodes CASSRLAGGLGETQYF.

This clone was seen just once. The chain links TRBV11-2 to TRBJ1-5; 7 bases align to TRBD1. The CDR3 runs to 14 residues. Germline V gene data show CDR1 as SGHAT and CDR2 as FQNNGV. The trim removed 4 bases at V and 6 bases at J, leaving 6 bases unmatched. The CDR3 DNA reads TGTGCCAGCAGCTGGAACAGGGGTGGTCAGCCCCAGCATTTT. Translating gives CASSWNRGGQPQHF.

The chain joins TRBV2 to TRBJ1-2, with D unclear. CDR1 SNHLY and CDR2 FYNNEI come from the germline V gene. The CDR3 contains 13 residues. V was clipped by 5 bases and J by 8 bases, with 15 bases between them. CDR3 sequence: CASSLEGREGYTF. The CDR3 DNA reads as TGTGCCAGCAGTCTGGAGGGTAGGGAAGGCTACACCTTC.

V is TRBV30 and J is TRBJ1-3; 8 bases are shared with TRBD1. Losses at the gene ends were 3 bases for V and 2 bases for J; bases not matched to a gene: 6. This CDR3 comprises 15 residues. The V gene's germline CDR1 is GTSNPN and CDR2 SVGIG (reference sequence). CDR3 bases: TGTGCCTGGAGCTTTCGCAGGGGGCCTGGAAACACCATATATTTT. Translating gives CAWSFRRGPGNTIYF. The variable domain in full, with the rest retrieved from reference TRBV30 and TRBJ1-3, is SQTIHQWPATLVQPVGSPLSLECTVEGTSNPNLYWYRQAAGRGLQLLFYSVGIGQISSEVPQNLSASRPQDRQFILSSKKLLLSDSGFYLCAWSFRRGPGNTIYFGEGSWLTVV.

This clone was found once. In DNA, the CDR3 is TGTGCCAGTAGTGGGGCGGGAGAAGTCCCCTACGAGCAGTACTTC. This sequence encodes CASSGAGEVPYEQYF. The genes are TRBV19 and TRBJ2-7; 7 nucleotides match TRBD2. After removal of 5 bases from V and 2 bases from J, the junction contained 9 bases not matched to a gene. The CDR3 runs to 15 residues. Germline CDR1 is LNHDA and CDR2 is SQIVND (reference sequence).

In its sample, this clone was seen once. This rearrangement joins TRBV19 to TRBJ1-1, with TRBD1 matching over 8 bases. V shed 6 bases and J 11 bases; nucleotides not matched to a gene: 14. The CDR3 sequence is 14 residues long. Germline CDR1 is LNHDA and CDR2 is SQIVND (reference sequence). The CDR3 reads CASRTQTGVSDAFF. The CDR3 nucleotides read TGTGCCAGTAGAACGCAGACAGGGGTAAGCGATGCTTTCTTT.

The rearrangement joins TRBV7-2 to TRBJ2-7; 7 bases are shared with TRBD1. Germline CDR1 reads SGHTA; CDR2 reads FQGNSA. This CDR3 comprises 14 residues. Trimming cost V 1 base and J 12 bases; bases outside gene matches: 12. The CDR3 sequence: CASSLGQGWMVLYF. CDR3 DNA sequence: TGTGCCAGCAGCTTAGGACAGGGTTGGATGGTATTGTACTTC. The variable domain in full, completed from reference TRBV7-2 and TRBJ2-7, reads GAGVSQSPSNKVTEKGKDVELRCDPISGHTALYWYRQSLGQGLEFLIYFQGNSAPDKSGLPSDRFSAERTGGSVSTLTIQRTQQEDSAVYLCASSLGQGWMVLYFGPGTRLTVT.